These 10 T cell receptor beta chains share one sample of origin, sequenced in a study of response to subunit inactivated influenza vaccine. TCRdb recomputed calls from the RT-PCR reads with MiXCR, one row per CDR3 protein. The sample yields around 500,000 distinct CDR3 sequences, approximately 9.9% seen once. Specimen: PBMCs from blood, collected about 40 days after vaccination. These TCRs come from a man aged 50 to 60 who received an inactivated influenza vaccine.

This clonotype was recorded many times. The chain joins TRBV12-3 or TRBV12-4 to TRBJ1-4; a weak D match, TRBD1 (6 bases). V dropped 8 bases and J dropped 10 bases, with 23 bases sitting between them. The CDR3 is made up of 15 amino acids. The CDR3 reads CASCPEGGVAGKLFF. CDR3 sequence (DNA): TGTGCCAGCTGCCCTGAGGGGGGAGTGGCTGGAAAACTGTTTTTT.

This clonotype was observed a handful of times. V gene TRBV6-2 or TRBV6-3 combines with J gene TRBJ2-7, with no clear D. The V and J ends lost 2 bases and 2 bases respectively, with 4 bases between them. This CDR3 spans 12 amino acids. The germline V gene encodes CDR1 MNHEY and CDR2 SVGEGT. The CDR3 coding sequence is TGTGCCAGCAGTTACCGCACCTACGAGCAGTACTTC. Protein product: CASSYRTYEQYF.

V and J are TRBV7-8 and TRBJ2-2, with D unresolved. The CDR3 is 13 residues long. Germline assignment: CDR1 SGHVS and CDR2 FQNEAQ. V lost 4 bases and J 4 bases, leaving 7 bases between the germline ends. In DNA, the CDR3 is TGTGCCAGCAGCTCACGGCGCACCGGGGAGCTGTTTTTT. This encodes CASSSRRTGELFF.

The chain is built from TRBV5-1 and TRBJ1-1, with D possibly matching TRBD1 (5 bases). This CDR3 is 14 amino acids long. V lost 1 base and J 4 bases, leaving 11 bases between the germline ends. Germline values: CDR1 SGHRS, CDR2 YFSETQ. The CDR3 reads CASSLLLGGTEAFF. In nucleotides, the CDR3 is TGCGCCAGCAGCTTGCTCCTGGGGGGCACTGAAGCTTTCTTT.

This rearrangement joins TRBV5-1 to TRBJ2-1, with D perhaps matching TRBD1 or TRBD2 (5 bases each). The CDR3 loop spans 14 amino acids. Trimming cost V 3 bases and J 6 bases, with 13 bases left between them. Germline CDR1 SGHRS, CDR2 YFSETQ. The CDR3 DNA sequence: TGCGCCAGCAGCTCAGGGCCGGGGACCAATGAGCAGTTCTTC. Its protein is CASSSGPGTNEQFF.

This rearrangement joins TRBV24-1 to TRBJ2-2, with D uncertain. Germline assignment: CDR1 KGHDR and CDR2 SFDVKD. The CDR3 covers 14 residues. V was pared by 5 bases and J by 0 bases, with 6 bases between. The CDR3 is CATSALTNTGELFF. CDR3 coding DNA: TGTGCCACCAGTGCACTTACGAACACCGGGGAGCTGTTTTTT.

V usage is TRBV4-1 and J usage is TRBJ2-7; D is uncertain. Germline V lookup: CDR1 MGHRA, CDR2 YSYEKL. Deletions cut 3 bases from V and 7 bases from J, with 13 bases between. This CDR3 has 13 amino acids. This CDR3 reads CASSQDVIGEQYF. DNA of the CDR3: TGCGCCAGCAGCCAGGATGTGATTGGGGAGCAGTACTTC.

The chain carries TRBV6-5 and TRBJ1-6, with a possible D match to TRBD1 (6 bases). V was pared by 2 bases and J by 4 bases, with 12 bases between. From germline, CDR1 is MNHEY and CDR2 SVGAGI. This CDR3 region has 16 residues. The CDR3 DNA follows: TGTGCCAGCAGTTACGATTACCAGGGGTATAATTCACCCCTCCACTTT. Protein: CASSYDYQGYNSPLHF.

This clonotype was counted many times. The DNA for the CDR3 is TGTGCCAGCAGCCCAGGGACAGGGTATGGGCAGTACTTC. Translated: CASSPGTGYGQYF. The chain has TRBV7-7 and TRBJ2-7; TRBD1 aligns across 9 bases. The germline V gene has CDR1 SSHAT and CDR2 FNYEAQ (reference sequence). This CDR3 region has 13 residues. Trimming removed 5 bases from V and 9 bases from J; junction bases left unmatched: 8.

The table lists this clonotype with a few counts. The chain links TRBV6-2 or TRBV6-3 to TRBJ1-5, with D unclear. Trimming stripped 5 bases from V and 2 bases from J, with 13 bases between. Germline values: CDR1 MNHEY, CDR2 SVGEGT. The length of the CDR3 is 15 residues. The CDR3 DNA sequence: TGTGCCAGCAGTCGTCCCTGGCGGGGCAATCAGCCCCAGCATTTT. The encoded protein is CASSRPWRGNQPQHF.